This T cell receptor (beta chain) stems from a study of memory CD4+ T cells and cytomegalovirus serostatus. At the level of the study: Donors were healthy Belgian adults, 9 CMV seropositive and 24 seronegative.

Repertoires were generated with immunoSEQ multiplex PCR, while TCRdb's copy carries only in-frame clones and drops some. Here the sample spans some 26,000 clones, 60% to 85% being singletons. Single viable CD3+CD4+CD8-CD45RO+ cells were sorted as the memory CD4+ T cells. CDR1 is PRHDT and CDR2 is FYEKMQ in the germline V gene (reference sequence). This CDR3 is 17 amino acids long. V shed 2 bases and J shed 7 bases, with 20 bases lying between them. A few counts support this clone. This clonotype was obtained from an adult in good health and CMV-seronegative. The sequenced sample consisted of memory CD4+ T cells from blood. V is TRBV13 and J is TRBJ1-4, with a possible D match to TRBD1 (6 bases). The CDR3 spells CASSLKGGRERGEKLFF. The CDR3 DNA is TGTGCCAGCAGCTTAAAAGGGGGAAGAGAAAGGGGTGAAAAACTGTTTTTT.